This T cell receptor (beta chain) was sequenced during a study of OX40 agonist ivuxolimab in advanced cancers. Study context: Mean age 60 years, range about 23 to 79; roughly 80% male.

Excluded were patients having autoimmune disease history or systemic immunosuppression. On cycle 4 day 1 and cycle 7 day 1, as well as at baseline, blood was sampled. The CDR3 has 11 amino acids. Germline CDR1 SQVTM, CDR2 ANQGSEA. Trimming removed 1 base at V and 11 bases at J, with 12 bases between. Assay used: immunoSEQ multiplex PCR; TCRdb lists only in-frame clones, some missing. The data contain 90,000 or so clones, about 90% of them singletons. This TCR was sampled from an adult with an advanced solid tumor such as melanoma, head and neck, liver or kidney cancer. Sequencing used CD4+ or CD8+ T cells sorted from blood, obtained in a trial of the OX40 agonist ivuxolimab. The V call is TRBV29-1, the J call TRBJ2-7; tentatively, D is TRBD1 (5 bases). The CDR3 DNA is TGCAGCGTTGAAGTTTCCAGGGTAAAGTACTTC. Encoded protein: CSVEVSRVKYF.